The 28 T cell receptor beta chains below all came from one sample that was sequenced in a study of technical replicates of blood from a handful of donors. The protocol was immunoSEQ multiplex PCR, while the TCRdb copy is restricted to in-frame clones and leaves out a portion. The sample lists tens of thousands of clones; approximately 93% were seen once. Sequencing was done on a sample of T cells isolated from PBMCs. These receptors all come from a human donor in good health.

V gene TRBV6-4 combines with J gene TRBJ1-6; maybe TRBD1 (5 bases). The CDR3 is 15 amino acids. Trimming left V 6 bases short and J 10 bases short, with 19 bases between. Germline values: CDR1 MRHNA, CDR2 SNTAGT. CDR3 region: CASSEDGALDSPLHF. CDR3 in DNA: TGTGCCAGCAGCGAAGATGGGGCATTGGACTCACCCCTCCACTTT.

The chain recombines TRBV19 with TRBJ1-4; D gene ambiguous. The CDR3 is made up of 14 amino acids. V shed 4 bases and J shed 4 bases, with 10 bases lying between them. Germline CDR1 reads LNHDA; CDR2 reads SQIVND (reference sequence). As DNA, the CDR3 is TGTGCCAGTAGTACGAACCCCTATAATGAAAAACTGTTTTTT. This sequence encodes CASSTNPYNEKLFF. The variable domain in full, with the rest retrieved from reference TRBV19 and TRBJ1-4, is DGGITQSPKYLFRKEGQNVTLSCEQNLNHDAMYWYRQDPGQGLRLIYYSQIVNDFQKGDIAEGYSVSREKKESFPLTVTSAQKNPTAFYLCASSTNPYNEKLFFGSGTQLSVL.

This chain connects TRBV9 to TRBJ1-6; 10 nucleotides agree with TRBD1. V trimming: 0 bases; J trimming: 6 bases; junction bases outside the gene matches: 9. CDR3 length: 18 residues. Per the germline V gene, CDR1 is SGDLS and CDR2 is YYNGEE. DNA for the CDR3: TGTGCCAGCAGCGTAGACGGACAGGGGGGATGGGGTAATTCACCCCTCCACTTT. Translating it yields CASSVDGQGGWGNSPLHF. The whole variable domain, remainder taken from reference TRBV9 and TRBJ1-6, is DSGVTQTPKHLITATGQRVTLRCSPRSGDLSVYWYQQSLDQGLQFLIQYYNGEERAKGNILERFSAQQFPDLHSELNLSSLELGDSALYFCASSVDGQGGWGNSPLHFGNGTRLTVT.

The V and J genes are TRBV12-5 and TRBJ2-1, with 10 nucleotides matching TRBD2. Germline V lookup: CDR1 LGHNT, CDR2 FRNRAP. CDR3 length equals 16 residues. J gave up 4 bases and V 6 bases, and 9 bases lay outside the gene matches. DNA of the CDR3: TGTGCTAGTGGGCTGAGAGTAGCGGGAGGTTACAATGAGCAGTTCTTC. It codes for CASGLRVAGGYNEQFF.

Here the CDR3 DNA reads TGCGCCAGCAGCCACGGGACTAGCGGGTCGTACGAGCAGTACTTC. Protein sequence: CASSHGTSGSYEQYF. V and J are TRBV4-1 and TRBJ2-7, with TRBD2 identical over 12 bases. In germline, CDR1 is MGHRA, CDR2 YSYEKL. J was trimmed by 4 bases and V by 3 bases; bases with no gene match: 4. The CDR3 runs 15 residues.

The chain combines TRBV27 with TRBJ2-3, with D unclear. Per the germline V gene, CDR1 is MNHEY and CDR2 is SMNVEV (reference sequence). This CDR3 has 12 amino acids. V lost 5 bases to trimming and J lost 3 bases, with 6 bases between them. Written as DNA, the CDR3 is TGTGCCAGCAGTCCCTCGACAGATACGCAGTATTTT. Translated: CASSPSTDTQYF.

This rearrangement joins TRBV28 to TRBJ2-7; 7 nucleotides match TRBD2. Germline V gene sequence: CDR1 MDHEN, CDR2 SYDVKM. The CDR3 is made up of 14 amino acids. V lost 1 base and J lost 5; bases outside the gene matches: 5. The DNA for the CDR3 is TGTGCCAGCAGTTTATTACGGACTAGTGACGAGCAGTACTTC. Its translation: CASSLLRTSDEQYF.

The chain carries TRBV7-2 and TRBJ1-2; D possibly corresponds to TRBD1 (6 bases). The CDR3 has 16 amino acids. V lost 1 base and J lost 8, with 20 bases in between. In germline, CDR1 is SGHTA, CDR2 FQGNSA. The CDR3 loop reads CASSLVQGDSLKGYTF. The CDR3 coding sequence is TGTGCCAGCAGCTTAGTACAGGGAGACTCATTGAAGGGCTACACCTTC.

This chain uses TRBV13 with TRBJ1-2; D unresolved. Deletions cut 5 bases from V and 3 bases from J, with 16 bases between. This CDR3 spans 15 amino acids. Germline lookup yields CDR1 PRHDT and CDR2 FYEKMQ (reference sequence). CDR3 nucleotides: TGTGCCAGCAGCCAGCAGGCGCCGTTGGACTATGGCTACACCTTC. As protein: CASSQQAPLDYGYTF.

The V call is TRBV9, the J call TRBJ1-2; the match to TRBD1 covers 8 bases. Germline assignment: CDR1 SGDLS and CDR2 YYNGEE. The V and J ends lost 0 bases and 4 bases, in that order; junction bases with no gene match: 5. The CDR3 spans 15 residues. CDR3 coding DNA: TGTGCCAGCAGCGTAGGAGACAGGGGTCGCTATGGCTACACCTTC. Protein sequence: CASSVGDRGRYGYTF.

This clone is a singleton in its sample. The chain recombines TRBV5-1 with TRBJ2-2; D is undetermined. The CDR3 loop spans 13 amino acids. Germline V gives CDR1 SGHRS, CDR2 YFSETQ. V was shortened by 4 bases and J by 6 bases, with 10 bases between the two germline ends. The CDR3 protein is CASSQRVAGELFF. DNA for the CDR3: TGCGCCAGCAGCCAACGGGTAGCCGGGGAGCTGTTTTTT. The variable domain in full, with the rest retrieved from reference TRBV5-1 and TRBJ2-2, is KAGVTQTPRYLIKTRGQQVTLSCSPISGHRSVSWYQQTPGQGLQFLFEYFSETQRNKGNFPGRFSGRQFSNSRSEMNVSTLELGDSALYLCASSQRVAGELFFGEGSRLTVL.

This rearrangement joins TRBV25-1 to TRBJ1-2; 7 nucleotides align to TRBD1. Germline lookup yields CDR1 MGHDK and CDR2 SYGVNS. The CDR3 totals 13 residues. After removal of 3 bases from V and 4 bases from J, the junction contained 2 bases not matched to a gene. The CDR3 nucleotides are TGTGCCAGCAGTGAGGGACAGCCCTATGGCTACACCTTC. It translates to CASSEGQPYGYTF.

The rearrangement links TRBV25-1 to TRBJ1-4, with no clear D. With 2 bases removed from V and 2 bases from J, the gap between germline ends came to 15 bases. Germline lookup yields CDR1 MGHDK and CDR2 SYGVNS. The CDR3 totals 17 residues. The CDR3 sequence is CASSEPGGRATNEKLFF. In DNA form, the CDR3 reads TGTGCCAGCAGTGAACCCGGCGGGAGGGCCACTAATGAAAAACTGTTTTTT.

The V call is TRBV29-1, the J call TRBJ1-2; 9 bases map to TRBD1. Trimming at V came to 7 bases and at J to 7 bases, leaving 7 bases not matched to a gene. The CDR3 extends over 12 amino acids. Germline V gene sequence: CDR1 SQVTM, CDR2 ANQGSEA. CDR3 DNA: TGCAGCGCCACCCAGGACAGGGGTGGCTACACCTTC. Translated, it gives CSATQDRGGYTF.

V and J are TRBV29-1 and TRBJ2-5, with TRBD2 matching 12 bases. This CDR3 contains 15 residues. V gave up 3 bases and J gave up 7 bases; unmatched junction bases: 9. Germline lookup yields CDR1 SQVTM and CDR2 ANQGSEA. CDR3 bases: TGCAGCGTTGAGGCTAGCGGGGGGGCCCCGGGGACCCAGTACTTC. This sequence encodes CSVEASGGAPGTQYF.

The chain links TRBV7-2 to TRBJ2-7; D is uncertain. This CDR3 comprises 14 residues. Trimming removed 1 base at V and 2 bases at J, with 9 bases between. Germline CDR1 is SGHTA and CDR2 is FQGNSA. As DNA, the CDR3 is TGTGCCAGCAGCTTAGAGACCACAGCCTACGAGCAGTACTTC. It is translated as CASSLETTAYEQYF.

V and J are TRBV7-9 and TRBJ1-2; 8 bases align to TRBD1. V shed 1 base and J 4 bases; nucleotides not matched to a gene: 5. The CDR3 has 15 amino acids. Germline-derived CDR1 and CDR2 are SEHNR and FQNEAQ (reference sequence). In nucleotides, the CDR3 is TGTGCCAGCAGCTTAGGGGACAGGAGCCTCTATGGCTACACCTTC. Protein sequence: CASSLGDRSLYGYTF.

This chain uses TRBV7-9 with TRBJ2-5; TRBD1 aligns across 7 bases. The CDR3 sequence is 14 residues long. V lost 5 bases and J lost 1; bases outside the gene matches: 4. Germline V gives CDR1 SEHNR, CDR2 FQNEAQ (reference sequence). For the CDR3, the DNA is TGTGCCAGCAGCCCAGACAGGGTCCAAGAGACCCAGTACTTC. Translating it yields CASSPDRVQETQYF. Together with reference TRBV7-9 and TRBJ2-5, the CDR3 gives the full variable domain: DTGVSQNPRHKITKRGQNVTFRCDPISEHNRLYWYRQTLGQGPEFLTYFQNEAQLEKSRLLSDRFSAERPKGSFSTLEIQRTEQGDSAMYLCASSPDRVQETQYFGPGTRLLVL.

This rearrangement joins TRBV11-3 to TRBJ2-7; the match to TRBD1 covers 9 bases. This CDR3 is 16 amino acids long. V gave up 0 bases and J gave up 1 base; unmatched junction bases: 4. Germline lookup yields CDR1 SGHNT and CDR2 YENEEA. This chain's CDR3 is CASSLEKTGGSYEQYF. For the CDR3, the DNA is TGTGCCAGCAGCTTAGAGAAGACAGGGGGGTCCTACGAGCAGTACTTC.

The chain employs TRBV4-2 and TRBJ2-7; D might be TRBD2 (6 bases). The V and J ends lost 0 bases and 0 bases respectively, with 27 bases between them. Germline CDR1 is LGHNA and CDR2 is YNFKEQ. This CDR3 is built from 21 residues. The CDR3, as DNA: TGTGCCAGCAGCCAAGATTCCCCCTTATTGGGCCAGACCGGGGGCTCCTACGAGCAGTACTTC. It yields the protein CASSQDSPLLGQTGGSYEQYF.

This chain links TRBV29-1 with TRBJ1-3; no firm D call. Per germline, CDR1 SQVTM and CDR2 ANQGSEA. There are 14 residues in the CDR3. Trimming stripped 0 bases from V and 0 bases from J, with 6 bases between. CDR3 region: CSVEEASSGNTIYF. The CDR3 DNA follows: TGCAGCGTTGAAGAGGCCAGCTCTGGAAACACCATATATTTT.

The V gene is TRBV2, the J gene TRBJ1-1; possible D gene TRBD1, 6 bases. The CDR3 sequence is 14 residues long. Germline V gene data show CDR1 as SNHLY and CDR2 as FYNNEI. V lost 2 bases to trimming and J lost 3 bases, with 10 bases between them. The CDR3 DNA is TGTGCCAGCAGTGAACGGGGGGCCTACACTGAAGCTTTCTTT. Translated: CASSERGAYTEAFF.

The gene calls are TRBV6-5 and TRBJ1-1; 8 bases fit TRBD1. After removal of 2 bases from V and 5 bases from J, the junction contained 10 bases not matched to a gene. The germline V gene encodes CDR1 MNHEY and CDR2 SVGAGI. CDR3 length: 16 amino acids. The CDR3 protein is CASSYRGQGRRTEAFF. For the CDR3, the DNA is TGTGCCAGCAGTTACAGAGGACAGGGAAGGAGAACTGAAGCTTTCTTT.

The CDR3 reads CAMGGSGGETQYF. CDR3 DNA: TGTGCCATGGGCGGCAGCGGGGGTGAGACCCAGTACTTC. The rearrangement uses TRBV10-3 and TRBJ2-5; TRBD2 matches 8 bases. This CDR3 comprises 13 residues. CDR1 and CDR2 (germline): ENHRY, SYGVKD. V lost 9 bases and J lost 5; bases outside the gene matches: 8.

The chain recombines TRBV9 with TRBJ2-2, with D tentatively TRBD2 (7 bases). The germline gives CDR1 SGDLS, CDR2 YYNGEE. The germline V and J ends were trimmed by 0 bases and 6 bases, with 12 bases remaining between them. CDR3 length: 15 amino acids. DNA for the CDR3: TGTGCCAGCAGCGTAGAGGTGGGGGGGCCCGGGGAGCTGTTTTTT. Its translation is CASSVEVGGPGELFF.

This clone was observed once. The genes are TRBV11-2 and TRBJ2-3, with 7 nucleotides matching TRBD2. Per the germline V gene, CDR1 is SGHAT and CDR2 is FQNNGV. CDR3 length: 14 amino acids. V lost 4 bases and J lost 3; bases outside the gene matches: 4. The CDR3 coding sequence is TGTGCCAGCAGCTCCTCTAGCGGTACAGATACGCAGTATTTT. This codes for CASSSSSGTDTQYF.

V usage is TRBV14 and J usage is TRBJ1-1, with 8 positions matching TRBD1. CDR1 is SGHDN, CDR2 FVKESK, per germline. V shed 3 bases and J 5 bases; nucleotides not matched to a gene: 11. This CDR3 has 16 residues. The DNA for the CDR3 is TGTGCCAGCAGCCAGAGGACAGGGCCTTCAAATACTGAAGCTTTCTTT. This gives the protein CASSQRTGPSNTEAFF.

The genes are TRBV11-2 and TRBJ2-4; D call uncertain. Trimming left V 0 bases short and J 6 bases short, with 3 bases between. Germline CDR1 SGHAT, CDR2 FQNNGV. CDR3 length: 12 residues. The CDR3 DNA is TGTGCCAGCAGCTTAGATCGAAACATTCAGTACTTC. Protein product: CASSLDRNIQYF.